This T cell receptor (beta chain) was profiled in a study of patients and donors after allogeneic stem cell transplantation (dated by TCRdb to the early 2020s). The protocol used for the library was RT-PCR. TCRdb lists the instrument as NextSeq 550. Clones were called with MiXCR by TCRdb after fastp trimmed the public reads at Q25, and only in-frame beta chains were retained. Merged by CDR3 protein, the rows form single entries marked with the most common genes and DNA. The sample table lists about 960,000 distinct CDR3 sequences, 18% of them with a count of one. Roughly 6% of the sample is in the top ten clones. On this clonotype itself: Its antigen remains undetermined. Base qualities are not recorded, but no much larger clone differs from it by a single base.

This TCR was recovered from a human donor who was either an allogeneic HSCT recipient or a stem cell or donor lymphocyte infusion donor (not recorded which). It is not recorded whose cells these are; they may come from a transplant donor. Sequencing input: blood, either unsorted or a sorted T cell fraction (not recorded which).

At the DNA level, the sequence is TGTGCCAGCAGTGATGGGGGCTATGGCTACACCTTC. This codes for CASSDGGYGYTF. The rearrangement combines TRBV6-1 with TRBJ1-2; the D segment could be TRBD1, given 5 matching bases. V and J are truncated by 3 bases and 4 bases respectively, leaving an intervening sequence of 6 bases. The CDR3, from cysteine to phenylalanine, totals 12 residues. Only the CDR3 DNA is retained, 36 bases long and in frame from the first base. CDR1 and CDR2 are drawn from the germline V gene: MNHNS, SASEGT.